This TCR beta chain was sequenced for a study of tumor and adjacent non-tumor tissue in lung cancer. Background on the study: The patients, 10 men and 5 women, were roughly 30 to 76 with stage I to III disease.

CDR1 is SGHNT and CDR2 is YENEEA in the germline V gene. CDR3 length: 13 residues. The library came from three nested PCR rounds adapted from ARM-PCR protocols. TCRdb ran MiXCR on the multiplex PCR reads and lists one entry per CDR3 protein. The table has some 100,000 distinct CDR3 sequences, roughly two thirds seen once. On this clonotype: Mismatch with germline at one junction end may stem from a read error.

RNA was extracted from bulk tissue without any cell sorting. More than 3 cm separated this lung sample from the edge of the tumor. The sequenced material came from distant non-tumor lung tissue. This clonotype originated in a man aged 25 to 40 with non-small cell lung cancer. The chain employs TRBV11-3 and TRBJ2-1, with a weak D call TRBD2 (5 bases). CDR3 bases: TGTGCAAGCAGCCCGGTAGATTCGGGAGAGCAGTTCTTC. Translation gives CASSPVDSGEQFF.